The T cell receptor (beta chain) described here comes from a study of CD8 T cells in ankylosing spondylitis. Quantitative molecular-barcoded 5'-RACE generated the TCR beta libraries. TCRdb recomputed calls from the 5' RACE reads with MiXCR, one row per CDR3 protein. The data show roughly 130,000 distinct CDR3 sequences, about an eighth seen once. This clonotype was found many times. Its antigen is still unknown. V dropped 5 bases and J dropped 1; count of bases not matched to a gene: 8. The CDR3 is made up of 16 amino acids. Notes on the study in general: Reports say disease-linked clones showed up significantly more in matched ankylosing spondylitis synovial fluid. CD8+ by phenotype, disease-linked clones were relatively rare in peripheral blood. In ankylosing spondylitis blood, a motif of roughly 8 highly homologous TCR beta variants appeared characteristic.

The rearrangement uses TRBV12-3 or TRBV12-4 and TRBJ1-5, with TRBD1 matching over 7 bases. The receptor's source is a female donor with ankylosing spondylitis or in good health (not recorded which). What was sequenced was blood, either unsorted or a sorted T cell fraction (not recorded which). CDR3 DNA sequence: TGTGCCAGCAGTATAAGACAGGGAATGAGCAATCAGCCCCAGCATTTT. Its protein is CASSIRQGMSNQPQHF.